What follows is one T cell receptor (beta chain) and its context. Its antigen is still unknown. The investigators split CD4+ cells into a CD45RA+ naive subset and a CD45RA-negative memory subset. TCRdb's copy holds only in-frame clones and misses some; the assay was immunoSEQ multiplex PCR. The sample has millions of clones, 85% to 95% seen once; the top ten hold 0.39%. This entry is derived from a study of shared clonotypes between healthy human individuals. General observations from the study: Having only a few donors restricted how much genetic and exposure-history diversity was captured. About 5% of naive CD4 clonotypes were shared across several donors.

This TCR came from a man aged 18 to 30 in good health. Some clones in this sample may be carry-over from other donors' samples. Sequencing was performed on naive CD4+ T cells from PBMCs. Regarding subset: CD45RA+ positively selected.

The CDR3 coding sequence is TGTGCCAGCATCGGCGGCTCCTACGAGCAGTACTTC. It encodes CASIGGSYEQYF. The V and J genes are TRBV28 and TRBJ2-7; D unclear. V was pared by 7 bases and J by 0 bases, with 7 bases between. Germline V lookup: CDR1 MDHEN, CDR2 SYDVKM. The CDR3 has 12 residues.